A selection of T cell receptor beta chains follows, all from one sample in a study of blood T cell repertoires in COVID-19. Only in-frame clones appear in the TCRdb table, and some are missing; sequencing was by immunoSEQ multiplex PCR. The table has approximately 150,000 clones, approximately 89% seen once. Sequencing was performed on peripheral blood. The source is a human donor in a cohort sampled during active COVID-19. Both conserved end residues are part of each CDR3. Each record gives: clone size, V gene, J gene, CDR3 length, CDR3 protein. Clone sizes are given selectively: once, few, many, or a class where the clone is expanded.

size: .; V: TRBV6-5; J: TRBJ2-5; length: 16; CDR3: CASSYPFSGGQETQYF
size: .; V: TRBV19; J: TRBJ1-5; length: 15; CDR3: CASSPRKGGNQPQHF
size: .; V: TRBV6-5; J: TRBJ2-3; length: 13; CDR3: CASRGQGIDTQYF
size: once; V: TRBV2; J: TRBJ2-2; length: 15; CDR3: CARRATAQATGELFF
size: .; V: TRBV7-2; J: TRBJ1-5; length: 12; CDR3: CASSLVGQPQHF
size: .; V: TRBV5-1; J: TRBJ2-3; length: 14; CDR3: CASTSRGLTDTQYF
size: .; V: TRBV6-6; J: TRBJ2-3; length: 16; CDR3: CASSPLIAGGSDTQYF
size: .; V: TRBV27; J: TRBJ2-2; length: 14; CDR3: CASSLMPGNGELFF
size: .; V: TRBV3-1/TRBV3-2; J: TRBJ1-1; length: 14; CDR3: CASSQDWGGRGAFF
size: .; V: TRBV19; J: TRBJ2-7; length: 13; CDR3: CASSRGSLYEQYF
size: .; V: TRBV6-2/TRBV6-3; J: TRBJ1-2; length: 17; CDR3: CASSPRTGTAIDYGYTF
size: once; V: TRBV11-2; J: TRBJ2-3; length: 15; CDR3: CASSSGLAVPDTQYF
size: once; V: TRBV7-2; J: TRBJ2-5; length: 15; CDR3: CASSLGLAEQETQYF
size: .; V: TRBV7-9; J: TRBJ1-2; length: 13; CDR3: CASSLDRIYGYTF
size: .; V: TRBV4-2; J: TRBJ2-7; length: 19; CDR3: CASSQELGLAGALEYEQYF
size: .; V: TRBV11-2; J: TRBJ2-5; length: 14; CDR3: CASSLRGIGETQYF
size: .; V: TRBV5-4; J: TRBJ1-2; length: 13; CDR3: CASSLARDSGYTF
size: .; V: TRBV5-1; J: TRBJ2-2; length: 15; CDR3: CASSLNRGYAGELFF
size: .; V: TRBV7-9; J: TRBJ2-2; length: 16; CDR3: CASSRLAEANTGELFF
size: .; V: TRBV6-5; J: TRBJ1-3; length: 16; CDR3: CASSYGDRGSGNTIYF
size: .; V: TRBV6-6; J: TRBJ1-6; length: 13; CDR3: CASTGASGSPLHF
size: .; V: TRBV15; J: TRBJ1-2; length: 13; CDR3: CATSERKVGGYTF
size: .; V: TRBV9; J: TRBJ2-5; length: 16; CDR3: CASSVAGGPPQETQYF
size: .; V: TRBV2; J: TRBJ1-1; length: 13; CDR3: CASSDSRGGEAFF
size: .; V: TRBV7-2; J: TRBJ2-3; length: 19; CDR3: CASSLQSSGGATGTDTQYF
size: .; V: TRBV7-8; J: TRBJ2-2; length: 18; CDR3: CASSLSGTSAVSAGELFF
size: .; V: TRBV5-4; J: TRBJ2-5; length: 16; CDR3: CASSLAGSGGLETQYF
size: once; V: TRBV5-1; J: TRBJ2-5; length: 14; CDR3: CASSKQGARETQYF
size: .; V: TRBV6-1; J: TRBJ1-6; length: 14; CDR3: CASSEVSGRSLLHF
size: few; V: TRBV2; J: TRBJ2-7; length: 14; CDR3: CASSGNRKIYEQYF
size: .; V: TRBV4-3; J: TRBJ2-2; length: 17; CDR3: CASSVIVTGENTGELFF
size: .; V: TRBV19; J: TRBJ1-4; length: 15; CDR3: CANSILGQRNEKLFF
size: .; V: TRBV7-6; J: TRBJ2-7; length: 15; CDR3: CASSPLSGGTYEQYF
size: .; V: TRBV7-9; J: TRBJ2-7; length: 13; CDR3: CASSGGQIYEQYF
size: .; V: TRBV9; J: TRBJ2-5; length: 16; CDR3: CASSVGSGGLQETQYF
size: .; V: TRBV3-1/TRBV3-2; J: TRBJ2-7; length: 12; CDR3: CASSQGEYEQYF
size: .; V: TRBV3-1/TRBV3-2; J: TRBJ2-3; length: 14; CDR3: CASSQALAAGTQYF
size: .; V: TRBV12-3/TRBV12-4; J: TRBJ1-2; length: 13; CDR3: CASSSGTVYGYTF
size: .; V: TRBV7-2; J: TRBJ2-3; length: 17; CDR3: CASSLVWGQGFTDTQYF
size: once; V: TRBV12-1; J: TRBJ1-5; length: 15; CDR3: CASSPRGGGNQPQHF
size: .; V: TRBV2; J: TRBJ2-1; length: 15; CDR3: CASRIGLAGNNEQFF
size: .; V: TRBV7-9; J: TRBJ1-2; length: 13; CDR3: CASRRTGVDGYTF
size: .; V: TRBV6-5; J: TRBJ2-3; length: 14; CDR3: CASGLDRGTDTQYF
size: .; V: TRBV7-2; J: TRBJ2-7; length: 14; CDR3: CASSGWDRGYEQYF
size: .; V: TRBV5-5; J: TRBJ2-7; length: 13; CDR3: CASSLEIHYEQYF
size: .; V: TRBV9; J: TRBJ2-1; length: 14; CDR3: CASSVTGQGNEQFF
size: .; V: TRBV19; J: TRBJ1-5; length: 13; CDR3: CASNTQVNQPQHF
size: .; V: TRBV11-2; J: TRBJ2-2; length: 14; CDR3: CASSFNRGMGELFF
size: .; V: TRBV19; J: TRBJ2-7; length: 13; CDR3: CASSTGLTYEQYF
size: .; V: TRBV2; J: TRBJ1-4; length: 11; CDR3: CASRNSEKLFF
size: .; V: TRBV5-1; J: TRBJ1-2; length: 15; CDR3: CASSQGGEVEYGYTF
size: .; V: TRBV7-9; J: TRBJ2-1; length: 17; CDR3: CASSLGLARGVRDEQFF
size: .; V: TRBV12-5; J: TRBJ2-2; length: 18; CDR3: CASGLVPRQGIHPGELFF
size: .; V: TRBV11-2; J: TRBJ1-3; length: 15; CDR3: CASSPDRLSGNTIYF
size: .; V: TRBV5-1; J: TRBJ2-3; length: 19; CDR3: CASSSLPGLAGGFTDTQYF
size: once; V: TRBV28; J: TRBJ2-1; length: 14; CDR3: CASSRTGAYNEQFF
size: once; V: TRBV7-9; J: TRBJ1-1; length: 12; CDR3: CASSLRVAEAFF
size: once; V: TRBV7-3; J: TRBJ2-1; length: 16; CDR3: CASSARQSISRNEQFF